The 10 T cell receptor beta chains reported below all come from one sample, sequenced in a study of early T cells in non-severe SARS-CoV-2 infection. TCRdb reprocessed the 5' RACE reads with MiXCR, giving one entry per CDR3 protein. The data hold 60,000 to 65,000 distinct CDR3 sequences, with under 15% observed a single time. Sequenced: whole blood. The receptors derive from an adult who was a healthcare worker with PCR-confirmed SARS-CoV-2 infection or an uninfected control (not recorded which).

V gene TRBV21-1 combines with J gene TRBJ1-4; the table's D call TRBD1 went unverified against the DNA. TRBV21-1 is given as a pseudogene. The CDR3 runs 17 residues. This chain's CDR3 is CASSGPGQAPPREKLFF. Here the CDR3 DNA reads TGTGCCAGCAGCGGTCCGGGACAGGCGCCACCCCGAGAAAAACTGTTTTTT.

This chain joins TRBV7-9 and TRBJ2-1; a weak D match, TRBD2 (5 bases). V was cut by 6 bases and J by 4 bases, with 10 bases left in between. This CDR3 region has 13 residues. Germline lookup yields CDR1 SEHNR and CDR2 FQNEAQ (reference sequence). The CDR3 nucleotides read TGTGCCAGCAGTATTGCGGGTTACAATGAGCAGTTCTTC. Translation: CASSIAGYNEQFF.

This clonotype was counted only a few times. V is TRBV20-1 and J is TRBJ2-2; 7 bases agree with TRBD1. The ends lost 0 bases at V and 7 bases at J; junction bases unmatched: 8. Germline CDR1 and CDR2: DFQATT and SNEGSKA (reference sequence). CDR3 length: 15 residues. This CDR3 is CSARDGKTGIGELFF. The CDR3 region has the DNA TGCAGTGCTAGAGATGGGAAGACAGGGATCGGGGAGCTGTTTTTT.

The sample holds many counts of this clonotype. This chain uses TRBV7-9 with TRBJ1-2; D gene ambiguous. The V gene lost 8 bases and the J gene lost 7 bases, with 14 bases spanning the gap. Germline lookup yields CDR1 SEHNR and CDR2 FQNEAQ (reference sequence). The CDR3 loop spans 12 amino acids. The CDR3 region is CASSPPGGGYTF. CDR3 bases: TGTGCCAGCTCCCCTCCGGGCGGTGGCTACACCTTC.

This clonotype was seen repeatedly, ten times or more. J is TRBJ1-6 and V is TRBV20-1; D is uncertain. The CDR3 is 15 amino acids. The V gene's germline CDR1 is DFQATT and CDR2 SNEGSKA (reference sequence). With 1 base removed from V and 7 bases from J, the gap between germline ends came to 14 bases. The CDR3 loop reads CSARVPGPGNSPLHF. In DNA, the CDR3 is TGCAGTGCTAGAGTTCCGGGCCCTGGAAATTCACCCCTCCACTTT.

CDR3 nucleotide sequence: TGTGCCAGCAGAGGGACAGGGGGAGGGTATGGCTACACCTTC. Translating it yields CASRGTGGGYGYTF. The genes are TRBV12-3 or TRBV12-4 and TRBJ1-2; 11 nucleotides agree with TRBD1. V lost 6 bases and J lost 5; bases outside the gene matches: 5. This CDR3 contains 14 residues.

The V gene is TRBV30, the J gene TRBJ1-2, with 7 nucleotides matching TRBD1. The ends lost 3 bases at V and 6 bases at J; junction bases unmatched: 7. Germline CDR1 is GTSNPN and CDR2 is SVGIG (reference sequence). This CDR3 has 13 amino acids. CDR3 sequence reads: CAWRGRGLDGYTF. CDR3 nucleotide sequence: TGTGCCTGGAGGGGCAGGGGGTTGGATGGCTACACCTTC.

This clonotype showed up just a few times. This chain connects TRBV28 to TRBJ1-1; D unresolved. The CDR3 runs 14 residues. V lost 3 bases, J lost 1 base, and 9 bases lay in between. Germline CDR1 MDHEN, CDR2 SYDVKM. CDR3 nucleotides: TGTGCCAGCAGTTTCCCTTCTCGGAACACTGAAGCTTTCTTT. Its protein is CASSFPSRNTEAFF.

There are many counts of this clonotype. The chain carries TRBV5-1 and TRBJ1-3; D gene unclear. The germline V gene encodes CDR1 SGHRS and CDR2 YFSETQ. Trimming removed 0 bases at V and 0 bases at J, with 7 bases between. CDR3 length equals 15 residues. The CDR3 here is CASSLDGSSGNTIYF. The CDR3 coding sequence is TGCGCCAGCAGCTTGGACGGGTCCTCTGGAAACACCATATATTTT.

This clonotype was counted many times. This chain links TRBV7-2 with TRBJ2-4; 8 bases are a match to TRBD2. The CDR3 totals 13 residues. Germline V gene data show CDR1 as SGHTA and CDR2 as FQGNSA. V trimming: 7 bases; J trimming: 10 bases; junction bases outside the gene matches: 9. In nucleotides, the CDR3 is TGTGCCAGCACCATCGATCGGGGGGGAATTCAGTACTTC. Encoded protein: CASTIDRGGIQYF.